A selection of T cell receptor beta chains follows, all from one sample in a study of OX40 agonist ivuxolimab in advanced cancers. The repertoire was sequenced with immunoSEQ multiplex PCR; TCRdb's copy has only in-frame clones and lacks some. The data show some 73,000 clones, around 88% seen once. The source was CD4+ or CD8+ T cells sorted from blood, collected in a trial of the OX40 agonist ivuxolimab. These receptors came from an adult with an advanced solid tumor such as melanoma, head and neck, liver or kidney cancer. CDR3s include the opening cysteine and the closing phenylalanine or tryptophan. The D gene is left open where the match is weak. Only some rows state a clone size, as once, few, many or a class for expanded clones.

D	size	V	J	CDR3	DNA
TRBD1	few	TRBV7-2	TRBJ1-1	CASSYDGTGRAFF	TGTGCCAGCAGCTATGACGGGACAGGGCGAGCTTTCTTT
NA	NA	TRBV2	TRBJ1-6	CASRRRWQGLASPLHF	TGTGCCAGCAGGAGAAGGTGGCAGGGTCTGGCTTCACCCCTCCACTTT
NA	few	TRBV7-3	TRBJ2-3	CASSAHGVGIHSTDTQYF	TGTGCCAGCAGCGCCCACGGGGTTGGTATCCATAGCACAGATACGCAGTATTTT
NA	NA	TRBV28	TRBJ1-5	CASSLVFQPQHF	TGTGCCAGCAGTTTAGTATTTCAGCCCCAGCATTTT
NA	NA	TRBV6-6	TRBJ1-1	CASVFRNTEAFF	TGTGCCAGCGTGTTTCGAAACACTGAAGCTTTCTTT
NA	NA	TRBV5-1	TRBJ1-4	CASSLAAGLDEKLFF	TGCGCCAGCAGCTTGGCTGCTGGTTTGGATGAAAAACTGTTTTTT
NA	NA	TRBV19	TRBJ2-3	CASSITREDTQYF	TGTGCCAGTAGTATTACCAGGGAAGATACGCAGTATTTT
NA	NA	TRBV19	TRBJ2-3	CASSPRGGGASGDTQYF	TGTGCCAGTAGTCCTCGCGGAGGGGGCGCATCAGGGGATACGCAGTATTTT
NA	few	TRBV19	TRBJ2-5	CASSIDGWETQYF	TGTGCCAGTAGTATTGATGGGTGGGAGACCCAGTACTTC
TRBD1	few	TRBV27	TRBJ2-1	CASSRQGYNEQFF	TGTGCCAGCAGTCGACAGGGATACAATGAGCAGTTCTTC
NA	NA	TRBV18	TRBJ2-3	CASSPSGPDTDTQYF	TGTGCCAGCTCACCAAGCGGACCTGACACAGATACGCAGTATTTT
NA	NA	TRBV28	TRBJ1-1	CASSPRVGRLYTEAFF	TGTGCCAGCAGTCCACGGGTGGGACGGCTGTACACTGAAGCTTTCTTT
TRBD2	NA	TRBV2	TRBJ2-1	CASSPGGGLSSYNEQFF	TGTGCCAGCAGTCCTGGGGGGGGGTTGAGCTCCTACAATGAGCAGTTCTTC
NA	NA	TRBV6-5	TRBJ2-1	CASSKKGPTYNEQFF	TGTGCCAGCAGTAAGAAGGGCCCCACCTACAATGAGCAGTTCTTC
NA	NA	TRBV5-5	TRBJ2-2	CASSLYGIADTGELFF	TGTGCCAGCAGCTTGTATGGGATCGCGGACACCGGGGAGCTGTTTTTT
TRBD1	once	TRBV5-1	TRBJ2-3	CASSLAHRGRGDTQYF	TGCGCCAGCAGCTTGGCCCACAGGGGGCGAGGAGATACGCAGTATTTT
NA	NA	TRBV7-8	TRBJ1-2	CASSPRMGGYTF	TGTGCCAGCAGCCCGCGGATGGGCGGCTACACCTTC
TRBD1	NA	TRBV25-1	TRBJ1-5	CASSPGQGRNQPQHF	TGTGCCAGTTCCCCGGGACAGGGGAGGAATCAGCCCCAGCATTTT
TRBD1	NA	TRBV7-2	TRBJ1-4	CASSLAGTGVATNEKLFF	TGTGCCAGCAGCTTAGCGGGGACAGGGGTTGCAACTAATGAAAAACTGTTTTTT